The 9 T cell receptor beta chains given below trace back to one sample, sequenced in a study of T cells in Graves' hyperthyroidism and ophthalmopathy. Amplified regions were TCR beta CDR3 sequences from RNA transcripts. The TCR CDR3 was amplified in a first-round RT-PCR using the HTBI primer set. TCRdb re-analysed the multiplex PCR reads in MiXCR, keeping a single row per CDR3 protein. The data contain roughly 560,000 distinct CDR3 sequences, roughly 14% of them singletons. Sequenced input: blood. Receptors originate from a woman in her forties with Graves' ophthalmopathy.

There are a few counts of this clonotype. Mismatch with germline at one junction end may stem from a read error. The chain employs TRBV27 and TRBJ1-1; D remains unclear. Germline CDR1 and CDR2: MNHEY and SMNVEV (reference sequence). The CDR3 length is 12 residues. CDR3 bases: TGTGCCAGCAGAGACCCAAACACTGAAGTTTTCTTT. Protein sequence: CASRDPNTEVFF.

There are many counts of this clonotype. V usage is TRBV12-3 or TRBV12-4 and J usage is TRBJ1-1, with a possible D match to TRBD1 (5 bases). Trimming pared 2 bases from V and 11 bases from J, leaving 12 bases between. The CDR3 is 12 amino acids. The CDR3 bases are TGTGCCAGCAGTTTACAGGGTTTAGACGCTTTCTTT. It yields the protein CASSLQGLDAFF.

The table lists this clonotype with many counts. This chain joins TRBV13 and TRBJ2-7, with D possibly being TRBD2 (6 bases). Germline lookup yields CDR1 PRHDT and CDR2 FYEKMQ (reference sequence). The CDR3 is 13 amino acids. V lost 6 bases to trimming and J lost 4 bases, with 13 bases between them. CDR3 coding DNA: TGTGCCAGCAGTTCGTCGGGGGTATACGAGCAGTACTTC. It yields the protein CASSSSGVYEQYF.

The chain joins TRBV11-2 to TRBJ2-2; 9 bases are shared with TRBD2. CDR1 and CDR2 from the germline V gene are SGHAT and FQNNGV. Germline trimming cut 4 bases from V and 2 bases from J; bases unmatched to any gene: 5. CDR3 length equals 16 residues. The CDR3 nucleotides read TGTGCCAGCAGCTCTCCTAGCGGGATAAACACCGGGGAGCTGTTTTTT. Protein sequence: CASSSPSGINTGELFF.

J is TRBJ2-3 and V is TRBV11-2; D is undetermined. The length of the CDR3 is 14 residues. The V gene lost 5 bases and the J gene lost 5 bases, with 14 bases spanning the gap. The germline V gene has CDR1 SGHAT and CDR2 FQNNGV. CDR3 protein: CASSPKVTVDTQYF. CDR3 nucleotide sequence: TGTGCCAGCAGCCCCAAGGTCACAGTAGATACGCAGTATTTT. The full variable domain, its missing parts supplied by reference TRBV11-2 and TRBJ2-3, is EAGVAQSPRYKIIEKRQSVAFWCNPISGHATLYWYQQILGQGPKLLIQFQNNGVVDDSQLPKDRFSAERLKGVDSTLKIQPAKLEDSAVYLCASSPKVTVDTQYFGPGTRLTVL.

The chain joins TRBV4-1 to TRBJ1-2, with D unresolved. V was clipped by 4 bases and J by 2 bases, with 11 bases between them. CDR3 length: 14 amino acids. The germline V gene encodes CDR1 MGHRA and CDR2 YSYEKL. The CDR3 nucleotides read TGCGCCAGCAGCCTCGGAGAGGCAAACTATGGCTACACCTTC. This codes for CASSLGEANYGYTF.

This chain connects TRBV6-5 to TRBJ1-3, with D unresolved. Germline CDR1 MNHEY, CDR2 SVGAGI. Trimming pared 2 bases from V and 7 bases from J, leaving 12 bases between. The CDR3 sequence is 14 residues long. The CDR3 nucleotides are TGTGCCAGCAGTTACGCCAGATCGAGTAACACCATATATTTT. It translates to CASSYARSSNTIYF.

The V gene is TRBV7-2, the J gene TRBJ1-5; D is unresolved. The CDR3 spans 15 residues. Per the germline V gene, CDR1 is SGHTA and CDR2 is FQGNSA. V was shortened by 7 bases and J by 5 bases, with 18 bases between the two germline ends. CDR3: CASIPRKRAHQPQHF. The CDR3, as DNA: TGTGCCAGCATCCCTCGCAAACGAGCCCATCAGCCCCAGCATTTT.

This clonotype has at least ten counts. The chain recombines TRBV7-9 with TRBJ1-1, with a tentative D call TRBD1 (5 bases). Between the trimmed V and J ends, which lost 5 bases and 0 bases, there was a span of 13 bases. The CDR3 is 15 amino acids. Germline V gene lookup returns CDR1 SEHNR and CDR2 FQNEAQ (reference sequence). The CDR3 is CASSGASNLNTEAFF. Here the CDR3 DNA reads TGTGCCAGCAGCGGGGCATCGAACCTGAACACTGAAGCTTTCTTT.